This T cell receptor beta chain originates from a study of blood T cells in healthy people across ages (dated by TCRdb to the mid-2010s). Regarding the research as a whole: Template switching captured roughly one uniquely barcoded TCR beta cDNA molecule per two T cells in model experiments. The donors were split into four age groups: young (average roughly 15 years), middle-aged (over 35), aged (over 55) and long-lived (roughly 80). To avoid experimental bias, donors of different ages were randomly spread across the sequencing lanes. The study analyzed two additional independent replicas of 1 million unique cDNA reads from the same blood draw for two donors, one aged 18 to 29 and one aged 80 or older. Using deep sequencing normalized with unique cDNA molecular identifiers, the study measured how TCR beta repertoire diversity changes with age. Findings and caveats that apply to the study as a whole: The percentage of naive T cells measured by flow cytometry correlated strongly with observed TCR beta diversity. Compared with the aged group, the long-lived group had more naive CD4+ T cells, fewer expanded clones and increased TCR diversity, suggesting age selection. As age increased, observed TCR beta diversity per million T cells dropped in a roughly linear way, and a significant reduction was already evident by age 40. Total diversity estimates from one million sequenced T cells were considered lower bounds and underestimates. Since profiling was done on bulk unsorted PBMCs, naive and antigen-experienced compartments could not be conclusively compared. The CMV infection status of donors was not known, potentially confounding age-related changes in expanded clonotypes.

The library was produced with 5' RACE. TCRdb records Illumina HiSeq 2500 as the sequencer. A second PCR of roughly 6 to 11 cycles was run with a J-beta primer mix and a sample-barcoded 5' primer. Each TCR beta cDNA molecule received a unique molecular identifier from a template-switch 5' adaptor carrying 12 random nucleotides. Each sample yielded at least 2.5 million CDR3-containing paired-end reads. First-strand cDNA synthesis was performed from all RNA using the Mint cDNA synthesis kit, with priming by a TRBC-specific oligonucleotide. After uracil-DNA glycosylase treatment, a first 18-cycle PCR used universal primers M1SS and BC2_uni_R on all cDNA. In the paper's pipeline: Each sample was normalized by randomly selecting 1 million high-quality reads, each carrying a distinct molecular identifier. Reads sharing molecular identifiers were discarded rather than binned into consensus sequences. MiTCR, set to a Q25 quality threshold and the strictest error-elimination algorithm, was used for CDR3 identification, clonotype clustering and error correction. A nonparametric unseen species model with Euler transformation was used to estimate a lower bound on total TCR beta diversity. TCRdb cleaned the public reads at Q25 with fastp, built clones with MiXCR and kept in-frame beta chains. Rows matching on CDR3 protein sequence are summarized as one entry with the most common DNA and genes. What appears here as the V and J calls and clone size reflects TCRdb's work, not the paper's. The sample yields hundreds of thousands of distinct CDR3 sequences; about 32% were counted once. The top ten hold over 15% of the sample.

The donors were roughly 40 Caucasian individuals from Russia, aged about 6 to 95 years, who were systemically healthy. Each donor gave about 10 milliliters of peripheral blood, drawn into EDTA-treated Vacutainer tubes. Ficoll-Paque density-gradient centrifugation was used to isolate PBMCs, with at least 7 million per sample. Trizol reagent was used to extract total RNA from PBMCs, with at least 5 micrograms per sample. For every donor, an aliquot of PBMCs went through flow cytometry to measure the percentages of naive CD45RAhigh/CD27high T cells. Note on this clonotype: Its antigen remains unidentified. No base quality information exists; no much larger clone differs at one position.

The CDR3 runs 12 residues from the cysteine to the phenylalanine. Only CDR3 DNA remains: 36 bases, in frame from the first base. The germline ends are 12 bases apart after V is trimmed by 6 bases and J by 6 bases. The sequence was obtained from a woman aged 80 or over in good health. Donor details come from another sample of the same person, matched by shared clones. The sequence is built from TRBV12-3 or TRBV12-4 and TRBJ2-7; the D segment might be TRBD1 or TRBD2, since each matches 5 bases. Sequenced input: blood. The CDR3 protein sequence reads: CASRQRGAEQYF. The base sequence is TGTGCCAGCAGACAAAGAGGGGCCGAGCAGTACTTC.